Presented here are 16 T cell receptor beta chains from one specimen sequenced in a study of cytomegalovirus exposure and HLA in healthy donors. A multiplex PCR was run with 60 Vbeta primers and 13 Jbeta primers. Clones were read by immunoSEQ multiplex PCR, and TCRdb kept only the in-frame ones, dropping some. The sample consists of approximately 140,000 clones, 70% to 85% of them appearing once. Sequenced input: PBMCs. These receptor sequences come from a male donor in good health and CMV-seronegative.

This clone appeared once. The chain combines TRBV19 with TRBJ2-7, with 7 bases that match TRBD1. This CDR3 is 18 amino acids long. Germline assignment: CDR1 LNHDA and CDR2 SQIVND (reference sequence). The ends lost 0 bases at V and 6 bases at J; junction bases unmatched: 17. The CDR3 region is CASSIDGSKGAGSGEQYF. In nucleotides, the CDR3 is TGTGCCAGTAGTATAGATGGGTCGAAGGGGGCCGGCTCGGGCGAGCAGTACTTC.

The genes are TRBV4-3 and TRBJ2-7, with 9 bases identical to TRBD2. CDR3 size: 16 residues. Germline V gene data show CDR1 as LGHNA and CDR2 as YSLEER. V lost 1 base, J lost 0 bases, and 4 bases stayed unmatched. The CDR3 DNA reads TGCGCCAGCAGCCAAGTAAGACTAGCGGACTCCTACGAGCAGTACTTC. Protein product: CASSQVRLADSYEQYF.

The genes are TRBV7-8 and TRBJ2-3; 7 bases agree with TRBD2. Germline loops: CDR1 SGHVS, CDR2 FQNEAQ. Unmatched junction bases numbered 5, after V lost 0 bases and J lost 5 bases. This CDR3 region has 15 residues. The CDR3 loop is CASSLAGGIRDTQYF. In DNA, the CDR3 is TGTGCCAGCAGCTTAGCGGGAGGGATCCGAGATACGCAGTATTTT. Combining the CDR3 with reference TRBV7-8 and TRBJ2-3 gives the whole variable domain GAGVSQSPRYKVAKRGQDVALRCDPISGHVSLFWYQQALGQGPEFLTYFQNEAQLDKSGLPSDRFFAERPEGSVSTLKIQRTQQEDSAVYLCASSLAGGIRDTQYFGPGTRLTVL.

This chain uses TRBV4-2 with TRBJ1-1; D uncertain. V lost 0 bases and J 0 bases, leaving 11 bases between the germline ends. Germline CDR1 reads LGHNA; CDR2 reads YNFKEQ. The CDR3 has 16 amino acids. The CDR3 nucleotides read TGTGCCAGCAGCCAAGATGGTGAGGGAATGAACACTGAAGCTTTCTTT. This sequence encodes CASSQDGEGMNTEAFF.

The chain combines TRBV5-6 with TRBJ2-7; 7 bases match TRBD2. Germline V gene lookup returns CDR1 SGHDT and CDR2 YYEEEE. Trimming cost V 0 bases and J 6 bases; bases outside gene matches: 9. This CDR3 is 15 amino acids long. The CDR3 reads CASSLVGGSPLEQYF. The DNA for the CDR3 is TGTGCCAGCAGCTTGGTTGGCGGGAGTCCCCTCGAGCAGTACTTC. The full variable domain, with the rest looked up from reference TRBV5-6 and TRBJ2-7, is DAGVTQSPTHLIKTRGQQVTLRCSPKSGHDTVSWYQQALGQGPQFIFQYYEEEERQRGNFPDRFSGHQFPNYSSELNVNALLLGDSALYLCASSLVGGSPLEQYFGPGTRLTVT.

The gene calls are TRBV4-2 and TRBJ1-2; 7 bases fit TRBD1. Germline assignment: CDR1 LGHNA and CDR2 YNFKEQ. The V and J ends lost 6 bases and 0 bases, in that order; junction bases with no gene match: 1. This CDR3 has 13 amino acids. CDR3 region: CASRTGPNYGYTF. CDR3 nucleotides: TGTGCCAGCAGGACAGGGCCTAACTATGGCTACACCTTC.

The chain carries TRBV6-6 and TRBJ1-2; D might be TRBD1 (5 bases). Germline CDR1 MNHNY, CDR2 SVGAGI (reference sequence). The ends were cut back, 6 bases at V and 5 bases at J, with 16 bases in the middle. The CDR3 runs to 14 residues. In DNA, the CDR3 is TGTGCCAGCAGGTCAAGACAGTATCAATATGGCTACACCTTC. Protein sequence: CASRSRQYQYGYTF.

This clone was seen a handful of times. The chain links TRBV10-3 to TRBJ2-1; tentative D call: TRBD2 (6 bases). The V gene's germline CDR1 is ENHRY and CDR2 SYGVKD. The CDR3 spans 14 residues. Trimming stripped 6 bases from V and 4 bases from J, with 13 bases between. Here the CDR3 reads CAIRASGYYNEQFF. The CDR3 DNA reads as TGTGCCATCAGGGCGAGCGGGTATTACAATGAGCAGTTCTTC.

The CDR3 nucleotides read TGTGCCAGCAGCCTCCTAGCGGGAGGGCGGGAGACCCAGTACTTC. Its protein product is CASSLLAGGRETQYF. This sequence joins TRBV7-3 and TRBJ2-5, with 12 bases aligning to TRBD2. CDR3 length: 15 residues. CDR1 SGHTA and CDR2 FQGTGA come from the germline V gene. V was pared by 5 bases and J by 5 bases, with 6 bases of the junction left unmatched.

The rearrangement uses TRBV6-6 and TRBJ2-1, with D perhaps matching TRBD2 (5 bases). Germline CDR1 and CDR2: MNHNY and SVGAGI (reference sequence). This CDR3 spans 16 amino acids. V gave up 2 bases and J gave up 5 bases, with 16 bases separating them. The CDR3, as DNA: TGTGCCAGCAGTTACGGCGCCACTAGTGCAAACAATGAGCAGTTCTTC. Translation gives CASSYGATSANNEQFF.

The chain combines TRBV30 with TRBJ2-7, with 7 positions matching TRBD2. CDR1 GTSNPN and CDR2 SVGIG come from the germline V gene (reference sequence). Germline trimming cut 2 bases from V and 1 base from J; bases unmatched to any gene: 5. The CDR3 sequence is 14 residues long. DNA for the CDR3: TGTGCCTGGAGTCGAACGGGAGGTTCCTACGAGCAGTACTTC. Residues: CAWSRTGGSYEQYF.

The V and J genes are TRBV11-2 and TRBJ2-1; D call uncertain. Trimming removed 4 bases at V and 4 bases at J, with 14 bases between. CDR1 is SGHAT, CDR2 FQNNGV, per germline. CDR3 length equals 15 residues. The DNA of the CDR3 is TGTGCCAGCAGCTCCTCCTTTTTCCAGTACAATGAGCAGTTCTTC. As protein: CASSSSFFQYNEQFF.

The chain links TRBV27 to TRBJ2-5, with TRBD2 matching over 8 bases. The V gene end was trimmed by 8 bases and the J gene end by 5 bases; junction bases not matched to a gene: 19. The CDR3 loop spans 17 amino acids. Germline loops: CDR1 MNHEY, CDR2 SMNVEV (reference sequence). The CDR3 DNA reads as TGTGCCAGCGGTCCGTTTGGACGTAGCGGGGATTCGGAGACCCAGTACTTC. Protein product: CASGPFGRSGDSETQYF.

As regards this clone: Other DNA sequences of this sample code for an identical CDR3. CDR3 coding DNA: TGTGCCAGCAGCGTATTAGCGGGGGGTTACAATGAGCAGTTCTTC. The encoded protein is CASSVLAGGYNEQFF. The J gene is TRBJ2-1, the V gene TRBV9; 10 nucleotides match TRBD2. Germline CDR1 and CDR2: SGDLS and YYNGEE. The V segment lost 1 base and the J segment 4 bases; nucleotides outside the gene matches: 2. The CDR3 extends over 15 amino acids.

The genes are TRBV27 and TRBJ2-5; possible D gene TRBD2, 5 bases. The length of the CDR3 is 15 residues. The V gene lost 7 bases and the J gene lost 0 bases, with 15 bases spanning the gap. Germline V gene sequence: CDR1 MNHEY, CDR2 SMNVEV (reference sequence). CDR3: CASTDRGQNQETQYF. The CDR3 DNA is TGTGCCAGCACCGACCGAGGGCAAAACCAAGAGACCCAGTACTTC.

This sequence joins TRBV13 and TRBJ2-2, with D maybe TRBD2 (5 bases). V shed 3 bases and J shed 5 bases, with 16 bases lying between them. The CDR3 runs to 16 residues. Germline lookup yields CDR1 PRHDT and CDR2 FYEKMQ (reference sequence). The CDR3 loop is CASSFGVRVGTGELFF. The CDR3 bases are TGTGCCAGCAGCTTCGGCGTGAGGGTAGGGACCGGGGAGCTGTTTTTT. Full variable domain (missing parts from reference TRBV13 and TRBJ2-2): AAGVIQSPRHLIKEKRETATLKCYPIPRHDTVYWYQQGPGQDPQFLISFYEKMQSDKGSIPDRFSAQQFSDYHSELNMSSLELGDSALYFCASSFGVRVGTGELFFGEGSRLTVL.